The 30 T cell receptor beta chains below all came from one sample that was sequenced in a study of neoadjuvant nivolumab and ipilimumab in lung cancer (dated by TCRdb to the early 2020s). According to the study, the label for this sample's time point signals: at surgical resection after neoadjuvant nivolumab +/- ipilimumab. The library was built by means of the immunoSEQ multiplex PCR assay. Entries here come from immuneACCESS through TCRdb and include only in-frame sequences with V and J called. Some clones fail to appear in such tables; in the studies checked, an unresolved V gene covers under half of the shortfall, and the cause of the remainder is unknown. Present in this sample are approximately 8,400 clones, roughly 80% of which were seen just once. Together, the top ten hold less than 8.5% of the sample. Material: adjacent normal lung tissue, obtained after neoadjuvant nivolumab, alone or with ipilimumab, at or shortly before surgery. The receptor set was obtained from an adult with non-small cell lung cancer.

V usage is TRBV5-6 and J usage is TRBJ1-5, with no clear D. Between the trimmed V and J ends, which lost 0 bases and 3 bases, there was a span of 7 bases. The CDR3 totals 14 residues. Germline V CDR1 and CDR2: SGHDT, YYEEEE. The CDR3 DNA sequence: TGTGCCAGCAGCTTGGGCCTGCCCAATCAGCCCCAGCATTTT. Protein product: CASSLGLPNQPQHF.

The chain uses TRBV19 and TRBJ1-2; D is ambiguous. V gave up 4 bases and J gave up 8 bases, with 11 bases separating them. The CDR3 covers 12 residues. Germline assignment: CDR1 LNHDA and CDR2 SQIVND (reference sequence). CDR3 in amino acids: CASSTWSVGYTF. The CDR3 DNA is TGTGCCAGTAGTACCTGGTCCGTCGGCTACACCTTC.

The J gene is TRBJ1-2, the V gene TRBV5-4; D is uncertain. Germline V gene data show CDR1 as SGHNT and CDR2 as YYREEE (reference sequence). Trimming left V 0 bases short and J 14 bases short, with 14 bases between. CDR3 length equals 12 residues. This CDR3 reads CASSLEAKSPTF. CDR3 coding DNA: TGTGCCAGCAGCTTGGAAGCGAAGTCGCCAACCTTC.

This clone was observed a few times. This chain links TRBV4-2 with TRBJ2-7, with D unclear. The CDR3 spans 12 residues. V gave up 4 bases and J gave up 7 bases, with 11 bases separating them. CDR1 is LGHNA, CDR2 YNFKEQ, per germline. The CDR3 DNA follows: TGTGCCAGCAGCCCCTATCAAGGGGAGCAGTACTTC. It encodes CASSPYQGEQYF.

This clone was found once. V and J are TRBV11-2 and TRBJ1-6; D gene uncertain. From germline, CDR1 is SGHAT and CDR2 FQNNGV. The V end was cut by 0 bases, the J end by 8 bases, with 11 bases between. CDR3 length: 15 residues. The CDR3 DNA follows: TGTGCCAGCAGCTTAGATGCAACGTCTTATTCACCCCTCCACTTT. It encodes CASSLDATSYSPLHF.

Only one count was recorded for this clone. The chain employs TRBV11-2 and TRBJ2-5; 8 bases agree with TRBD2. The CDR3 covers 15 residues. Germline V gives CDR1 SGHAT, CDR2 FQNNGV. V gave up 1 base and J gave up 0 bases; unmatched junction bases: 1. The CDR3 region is CASSLAGGYQETQYF. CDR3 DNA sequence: TGTGCCAGCAGCTTAGCGGGGGGGTACCAAGAGACCCAGTACTTC. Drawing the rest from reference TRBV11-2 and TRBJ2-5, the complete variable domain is EAGVAQSPRYKIIEKRQSVAFWCNPISGHATLYWYQQILGQGPKLLIQFQNNGVVDDSQLPKDRFSAERLKGVDSTLKIQPAKLEDSAVYLCASSLAGGYQETQYFGPGTRLLVL.

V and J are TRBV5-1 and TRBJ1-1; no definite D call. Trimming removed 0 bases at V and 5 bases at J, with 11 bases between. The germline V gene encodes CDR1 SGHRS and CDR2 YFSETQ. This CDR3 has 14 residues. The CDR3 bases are TGCGCCAGCAGCTTGGGTCAGGTTGAGACTGAAGCTTTCTTT. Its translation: CASSLGQVETEAFF.

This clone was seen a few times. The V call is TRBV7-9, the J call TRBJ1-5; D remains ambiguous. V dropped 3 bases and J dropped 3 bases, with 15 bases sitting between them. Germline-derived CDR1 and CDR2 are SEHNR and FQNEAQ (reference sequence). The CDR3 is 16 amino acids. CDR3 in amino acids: CASSFSGEAVNQPQHF. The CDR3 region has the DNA TGTGCCAGCAGCTTTTCTGGGGAGGCGGTCAATCAGCCCCAGCATTTT.

The CDR3 region is CASSQGTGFTDTQYF. The CDR3 nucleotides read TGTGCCAGCAGCCAGGGGACAGGTTTCACAGATACGCAGTATTTT. The chain couples TRBV14 to TRBJ2-3, with 8 bases aligning to TRBD1. Germline loops: CDR1 SGHDN, CDR2 FVKESK. V was pared by 3 bases and J by 2 bases, with 4 bases of the junction left unmatched. The CDR3 loop spans 15 amino acids.

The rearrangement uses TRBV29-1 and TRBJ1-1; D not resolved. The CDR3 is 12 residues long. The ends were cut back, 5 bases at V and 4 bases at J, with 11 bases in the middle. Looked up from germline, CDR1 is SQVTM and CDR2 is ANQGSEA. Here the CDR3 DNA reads TGCAGCGTTAGGTCGGGTGGCACTGAAGCTTTCTTT. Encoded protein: CSVRSGGTEAFF.

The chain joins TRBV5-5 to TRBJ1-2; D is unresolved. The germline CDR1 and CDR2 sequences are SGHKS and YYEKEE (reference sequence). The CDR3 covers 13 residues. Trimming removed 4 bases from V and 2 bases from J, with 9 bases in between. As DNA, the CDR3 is TGTGCCAGCAGCGCGGATTTAAACTATGGCTACACCTTC. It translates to CASSADLNYGYTF. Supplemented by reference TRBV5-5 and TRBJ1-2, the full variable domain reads DAGVTQSPTHLIKTRGQQVTLRCSPISGHKSVSWYQQVLGQGPQFIFQYYEKEERGRGNFPDRFSARQFPNYSSELNVNALLLGDSALYLCASSADLNYGYTFGSGTRLTVV.

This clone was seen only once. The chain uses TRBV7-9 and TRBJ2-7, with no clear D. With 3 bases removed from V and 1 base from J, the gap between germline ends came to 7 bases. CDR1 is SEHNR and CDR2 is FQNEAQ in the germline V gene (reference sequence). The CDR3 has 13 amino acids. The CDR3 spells CASSLGNSYEQYF. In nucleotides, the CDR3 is TGTGCCAGCAGCTTGGGGAATTCCTACGAGCAGTACTTC.

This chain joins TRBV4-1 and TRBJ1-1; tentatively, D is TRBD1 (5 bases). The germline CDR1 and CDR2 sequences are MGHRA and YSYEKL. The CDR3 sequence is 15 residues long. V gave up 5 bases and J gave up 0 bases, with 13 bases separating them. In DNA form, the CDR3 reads TGCGCCAGCAGCGAAGCCGGGACGGTGAACACTGAAGCTTTCTTT. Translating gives CASSEAGTVNTEAFF.

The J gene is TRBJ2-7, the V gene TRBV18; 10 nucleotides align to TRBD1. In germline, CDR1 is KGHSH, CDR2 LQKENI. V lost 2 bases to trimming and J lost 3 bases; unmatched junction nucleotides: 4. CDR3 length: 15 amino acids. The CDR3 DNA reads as TGTGCCAGCTCACCAGTAGGGGACAGGGGCTACGAGCAGTACTTC. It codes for CASSPVGDRGYEQYF.

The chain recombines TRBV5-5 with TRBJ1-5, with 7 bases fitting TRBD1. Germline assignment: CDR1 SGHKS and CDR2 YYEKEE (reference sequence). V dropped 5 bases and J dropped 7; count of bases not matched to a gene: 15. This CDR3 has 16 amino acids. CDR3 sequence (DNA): TGTGCCAGCAGTACGACAGGGATAGTGGTGGGACAGCCCCAGCATTTT. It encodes CASSTTGIVVGQPQHF.

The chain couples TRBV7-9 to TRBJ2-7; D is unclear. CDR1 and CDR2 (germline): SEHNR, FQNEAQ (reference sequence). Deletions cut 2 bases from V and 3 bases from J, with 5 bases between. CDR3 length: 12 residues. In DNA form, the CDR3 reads TGTGCCAGCAGCTTAATGGACTACGAGCAGTACTTC. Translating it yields CASSLMDYEQYF.

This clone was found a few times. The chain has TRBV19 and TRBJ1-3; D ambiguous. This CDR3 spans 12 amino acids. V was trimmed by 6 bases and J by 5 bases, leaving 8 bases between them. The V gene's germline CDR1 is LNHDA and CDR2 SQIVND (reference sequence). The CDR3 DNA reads TGTGCCAGTAGACCGGGCCGAAACACCATATATTTT. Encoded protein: CASRPGRNTIYF.

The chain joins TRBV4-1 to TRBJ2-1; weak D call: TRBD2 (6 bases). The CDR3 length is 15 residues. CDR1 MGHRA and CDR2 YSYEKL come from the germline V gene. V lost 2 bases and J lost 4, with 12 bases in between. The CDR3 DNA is TGCGCCAGCAGCCAAAACGGACTATCATACAATGAGCAGTTCTTC. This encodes CASSQNGLSYNEQFF.

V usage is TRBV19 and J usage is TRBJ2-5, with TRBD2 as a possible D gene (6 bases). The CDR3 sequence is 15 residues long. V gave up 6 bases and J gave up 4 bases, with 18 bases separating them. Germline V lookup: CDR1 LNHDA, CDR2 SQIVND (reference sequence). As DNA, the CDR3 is TGTGCCAGTAGCATGGGTGGAGGGCCTCGAGAGACCCAGTACTTC. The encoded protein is CASSMGGGPRETQYF.

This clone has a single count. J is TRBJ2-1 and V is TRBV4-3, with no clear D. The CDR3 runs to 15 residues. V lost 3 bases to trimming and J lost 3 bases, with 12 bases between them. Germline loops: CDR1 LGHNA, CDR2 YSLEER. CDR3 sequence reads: CASSHSTGDYNEQFF. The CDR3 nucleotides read TGCGCCAGCAGCCACTCCACCGGAGACTACAATGAGCAGTTCTTC.

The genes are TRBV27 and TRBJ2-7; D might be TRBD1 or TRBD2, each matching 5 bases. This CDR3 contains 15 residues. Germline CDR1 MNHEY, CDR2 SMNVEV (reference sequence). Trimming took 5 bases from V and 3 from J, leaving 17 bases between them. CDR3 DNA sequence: TGTGCCAGCAGTGTGCGAGGGGCGGTGATCTACGAGCAGTACTTC. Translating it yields CASSVRGAVIYEQYF.

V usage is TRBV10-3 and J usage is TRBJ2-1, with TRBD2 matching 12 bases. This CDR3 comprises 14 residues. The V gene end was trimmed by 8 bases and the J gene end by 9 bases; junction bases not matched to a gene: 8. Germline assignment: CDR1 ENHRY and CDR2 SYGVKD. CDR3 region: CAILRTSGDSEQFF. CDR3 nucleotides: TGTGCCATCCTTCGGACTAGCGGGGATAGTGAGCAGTTCTTC.

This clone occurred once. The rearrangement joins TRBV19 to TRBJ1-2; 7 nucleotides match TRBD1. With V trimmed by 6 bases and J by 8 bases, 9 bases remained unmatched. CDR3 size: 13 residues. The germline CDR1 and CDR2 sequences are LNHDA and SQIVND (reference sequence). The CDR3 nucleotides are TGTGCCAGTAGCTTGGAGGGGGCGAGGGGCTACACCTTC. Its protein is CASSLEGARGYTF.

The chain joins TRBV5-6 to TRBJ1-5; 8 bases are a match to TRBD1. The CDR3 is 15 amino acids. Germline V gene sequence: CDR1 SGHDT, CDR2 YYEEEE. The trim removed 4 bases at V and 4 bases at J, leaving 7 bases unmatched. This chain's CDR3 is CASSLTGGWNQPQHF. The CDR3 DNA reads TGTGCCAGCAGCCTCACAGGGGGTTGGAATCAGCCCCAGCATTTT.

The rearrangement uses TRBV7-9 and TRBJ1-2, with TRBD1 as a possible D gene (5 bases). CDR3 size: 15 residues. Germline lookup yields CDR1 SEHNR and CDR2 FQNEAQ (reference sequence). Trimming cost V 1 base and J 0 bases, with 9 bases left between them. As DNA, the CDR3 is TGTGCCAGCAGCTTAGGGGCAGGGACTAACTATGGCTACACCTTC. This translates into CASSLGAGTNYGYTF.

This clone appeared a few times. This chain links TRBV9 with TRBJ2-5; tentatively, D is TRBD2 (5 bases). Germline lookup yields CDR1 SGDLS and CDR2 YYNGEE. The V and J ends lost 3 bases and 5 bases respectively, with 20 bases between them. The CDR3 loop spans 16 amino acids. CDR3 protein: CASSATDEGLGETQYF. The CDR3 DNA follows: TGTGCCAGCAGCGCTACAGACGAGGGTCTGGGGGAGACCCAGTACTTC.

The CDR3 DNA follows: TGTGCCAGCTTTCAGGGGAACGACAATGAGCAGTTCTTC. This encodes CASFQGNDNEQFF. The chain uses TRBV18 and TRBJ2-1; D may be TRBD1 (6 bases). Trimming took off 7 bases at V and 5 bases at J, with 12 bases between the two ends. The germline V gene encodes CDR1 KGHSH and CDR2 LQKENI. The CDR3 totals 13 residues.

The DNA for the CDR3 is TGTGCCAGCAGCTTAGCCGGACAGGGGTCGGACTATGGCTACACCTTC. As protein: CASSLAGQGSDYGYTF. The rearrangement uses TRBV11-2 and TRBJ1-2; 9 nucleotides align to TRBD1. Per germline, CDR1 SGHAT and CDR2 FQNNGV. CDR3 length: 16 residues. Germline trimming cut 1 base from V and 3 bases from J; bases unmatched to any gene: 6.

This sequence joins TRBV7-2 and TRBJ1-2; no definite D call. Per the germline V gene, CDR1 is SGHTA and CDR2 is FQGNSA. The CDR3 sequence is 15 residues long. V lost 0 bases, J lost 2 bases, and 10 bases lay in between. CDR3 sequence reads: CASSLAFDNNYGYTF. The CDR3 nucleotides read TGTGCCAGCAGCTTAGCCTTTGACAACAACTATGGCTACACCTTC.

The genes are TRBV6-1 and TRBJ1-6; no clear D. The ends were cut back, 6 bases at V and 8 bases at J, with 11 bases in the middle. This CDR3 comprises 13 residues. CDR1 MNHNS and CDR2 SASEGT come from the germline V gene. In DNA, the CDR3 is TGTGCCAGCAGGGTGGGGAAGGATTCACCCCTCCACTTT. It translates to CASRVGKDSPLHF.